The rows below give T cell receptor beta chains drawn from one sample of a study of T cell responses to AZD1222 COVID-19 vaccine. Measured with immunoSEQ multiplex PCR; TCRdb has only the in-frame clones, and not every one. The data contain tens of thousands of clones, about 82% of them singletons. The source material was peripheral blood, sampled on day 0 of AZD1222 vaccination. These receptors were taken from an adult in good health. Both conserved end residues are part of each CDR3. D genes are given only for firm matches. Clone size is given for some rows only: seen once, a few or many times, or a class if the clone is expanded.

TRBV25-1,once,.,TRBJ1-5,CASSESGQPQHF,TGTGCCAGCAGTGAATCCGGTCAGCCCCAGCATTTT
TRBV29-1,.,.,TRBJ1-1,CSVEGSSGVVRNTEAFF,TGCAGCGTTGAAGGATCATCAGGGGTTGTTAGGAACACTGAAGCTTTCTTT
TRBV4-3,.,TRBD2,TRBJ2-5,CASSRSGGPEETQYF,TGCGCCAGCAGCCGTAGCGGGGGACCGGAGGAGACCCAGTACTTC
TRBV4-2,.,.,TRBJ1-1,CASSQELARRDTEAFF,TGTGCCAGCAGCCAAGAATTGGCCAGACGGGACACTGAAGCTTTCTTT
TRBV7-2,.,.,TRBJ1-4,CASSPQQATIEKLFF,TGTGCCAGCAGCCCCCAGCAGGCTACCATCGAAAAACTGTTTTTT
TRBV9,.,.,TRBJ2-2,CASSQTSGTGELFF,TGTGCCAGCAGCCAGACTAGTGGCACCGGGGAGCTGTTTTTT
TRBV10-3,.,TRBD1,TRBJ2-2,CAISGQGWTGELFF,TGTGCCATCAGTGGACAGGGTTGGACCGGGGAGCTGTTTTTT
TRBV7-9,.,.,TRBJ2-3,CASSRPRDRTPSTDTQYF,TGTGCCAGCAGCCGACCTCGAGACAGGACTCCAAGCACAGATACGCAGTATTTT
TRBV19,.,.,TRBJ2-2,CASSIGHPGRGELFF,TGTGCCAGTAGTATTGGGCATCCGGGGCGCGGGGAGCTGTTTTTT
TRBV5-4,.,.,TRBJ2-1,CASSLLTAPLNEQFF,TGTGCCAGCAGCTTGCTAACCGCACCATTAAATGAGCAGTTCTTC
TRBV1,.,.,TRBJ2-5,CTSSQESSGGSSIGGQTQYF,TGCACCAGCAGCCAAGAATCTAGCGGGGGGTCTTCTATCGGGGGTCAGACCCAGTACTTC
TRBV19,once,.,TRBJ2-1,CASSIGAPPYNEQFF,TGTGCCAGTAGTATAGGGGCACCTCCCTACAATGAGCAGTTCTTC
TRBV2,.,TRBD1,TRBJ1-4,CASRLGTGDEKLFF,TGTGCCAGCAGACTAGGGACAGGGGATGAAAAACTGTTTTTT
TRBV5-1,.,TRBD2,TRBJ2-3,CASSLNGAGGLQADTQYF,TGCGCCAGCAGCTTGAATGGGGCGGGGGGACTACAAGCAGATACGCAGTATTTT
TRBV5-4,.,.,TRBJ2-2,CASSFSGELFF,TGTGCCAGCAGCTTTTCCGGGGAGCTGTTTTTT
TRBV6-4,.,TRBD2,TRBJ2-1,CASSDGPSGDLNEQFF,TGTGCCAGCAGTGACGGGCCTAGCGGCGACCTCAATGAGCAGTTCTTC
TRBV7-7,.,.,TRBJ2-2,CASSRGNTGELFF,TGTGCTAGCAGCCGCGGCAACACCGGGGAGCTGTTTTTT
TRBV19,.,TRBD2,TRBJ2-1,CASSWGGTYNEQFF,TGTGCCAGTAGTTGGGGGGGTACTTACAATGAGCAGTTCTTC
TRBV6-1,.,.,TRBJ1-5,CASSEAPGSNQPQHF,TGTGCCAGCAGTGAAGCCCCCGGTAGCAATCAGCCCCAGCATTTT
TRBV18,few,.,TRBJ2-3,CASSPPRGQDGTDTQYF,TGTGCCAGCTCACCACCCCGGGGGCAGGATGGCACAGATACGCAGTATTTT
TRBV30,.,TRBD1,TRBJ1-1,CAWSGSGGPEAFF,TGTGCCTGGAGTGGCTCAGGGGGCCCTGAAGCTTTCTTT
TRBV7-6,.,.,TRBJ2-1,CASSSTQGGTYNEQFF,TGTGCCAGCAGCTCGACACAGGGGGGGACCTACAATGAGCAGTTCTTC
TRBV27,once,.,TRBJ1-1,CASSGYTEAFF,TGTGCCAGCAGTGGATACACTGAAGCTTTCTTT
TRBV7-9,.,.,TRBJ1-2,CASSLSDNYGYTF,TGTGCCAGCAGCTTATCAGATAACTATGGCTACACCTTC
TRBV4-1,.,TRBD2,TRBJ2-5,CASSLPGGALETQYF,TGCGCCAGCAGCCTCCCCGGGGGGGCCTTGGAGACCCAGTACTTC
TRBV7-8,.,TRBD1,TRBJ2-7,CASSTRGDRYYEQYF,TGTGCCAGCAGCACTCGTGGGGACAGATACTACGAGCAGTACTTC
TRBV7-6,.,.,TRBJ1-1,CASSLGTEAFF,TGTGCCAGCAGCTTAGGCACTGAAGCTTTCTTT
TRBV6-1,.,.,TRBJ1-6,CASSERSRQGRNSPLHF,TGTGCCAGCAGTGAAAGAAGTCGGCAGGGACGTAATTCACCCCTCCACTTT
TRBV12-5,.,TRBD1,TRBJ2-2,CASGPRQGQTGELFF,TGTGCTAGTGGCCCTCGACAGGGGCAAACCGGGGAGCTGTTTTTT
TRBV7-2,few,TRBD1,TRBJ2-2,CASQPGQGTGELFF,TGTGCCAGCCAACCGGGACAGGGGACCGGGGAGCTGTTTTTT
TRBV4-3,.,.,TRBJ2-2,CASSQVVGTGELFF,TGCGCCAGCAGCCAAGTGGTAGGCACCGGGGAGCTGTTTTTT
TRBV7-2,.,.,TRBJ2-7,CASSLVASSVYEQYF,TGTGCCAGCAGCTTAGTGGCGAGTAGCGTCTACGAGCAGTACTTC
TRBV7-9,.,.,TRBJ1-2,CASSLQAGENYGYTF,TGTGCCAGCAGCTTACAGGCAGGGGAAAACTATGGCTACACCTTC
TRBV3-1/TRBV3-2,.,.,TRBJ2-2,CASSQYGPGELFF,TGTGCCAGCAGCCAATATGGACCCGGGGAGCTGTTTTTT
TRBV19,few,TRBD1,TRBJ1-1,CASSINRGTEAFF,TGTGCCAGTAGTATCAACAGGGGTACTGAAGCTTTCTTT
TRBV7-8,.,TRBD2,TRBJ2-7,CASSDRLAGGRKISYEQYF,TGTGCCAGCAGCGACCGACTAGCGGGAGGGCGTAAAATCTCCTACGAGCAGTACTTC
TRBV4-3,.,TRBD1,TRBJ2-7,CASSQAGTGNYEQYF,TGCGCCAGCAGCCAAGCAGGGACAGGAAACTACGAGCAGTACTTC
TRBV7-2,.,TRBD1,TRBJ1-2,CASSQDRGNGYTF,TGTGCCAGCAGCCAGGACAGGGGTAATGGCTACACCTTC
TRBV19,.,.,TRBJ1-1,CASSETSGSPEAFF,TGTGCCAGTAGCGAGACATCAGGGAGCCCTGAAGCTTTCTTT
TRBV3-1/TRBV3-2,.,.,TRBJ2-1,CASSHSEEGYNEQFF,TGTGCCAGCAGCCATTCGGAGGAGGGATACAATGAGCAGTTCTTC
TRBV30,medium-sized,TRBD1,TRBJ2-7,CAWSTGTGTYEQYF,TGTGCCTGGAGCACCGGGACAGGTACCTACGAGCAGTACTTC
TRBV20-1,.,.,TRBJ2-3,CSASSATDHTDTQYF,TGCAGTGCTAGTTCGGCGACAGACCACACAGATACGCAGTATTTT
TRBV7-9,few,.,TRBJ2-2,CASSLTQNTGELFF,TGTGCCAGCAGCTTAACCCAAAACACCGGGGAGCTGTTTTTT
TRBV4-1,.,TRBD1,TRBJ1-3,CASSPPDRGMGNTIYF,TGCGCCAGCAGCCCCCCGGACAGGGGGATGGGAAACACCATATATTTT
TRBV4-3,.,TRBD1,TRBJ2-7,CASSHRTGDEQYF,TGCGCCAGCAGCCACCGAACAGGGGACGAGCAGTACTTC
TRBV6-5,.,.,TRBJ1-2,CASSYSWREEGYTF,TGTGCCAGCAGTTACTCGTGGAGGGAGGAGGGCTACACCTTC
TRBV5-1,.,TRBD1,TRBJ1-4,CASSLEGKDTGGASEKLFF,TGCGCCAGCAGCTTGGAGGGAAAGGATACAGGGGGCGCGTCTGAAAAACTGTTTTTT
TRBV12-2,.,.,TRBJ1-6,CASPKGKHPRQGAPSPLHF,TGTGCAAGTCCCAAGGGGAAGCACCCCCGGCAGGGGGCTCCTTCACCCCTCCACTTT
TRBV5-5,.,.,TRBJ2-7,CASSWMTGSYEQYF,TGTGCCAGCAGCTGGATGACAGGTTCCTACGAGCAGTACTTC
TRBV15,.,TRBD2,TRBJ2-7,CATSRDHSGIKYF,TGTGCCACCAGCAGAGACCATAGCGGGATTAAGTACTTC
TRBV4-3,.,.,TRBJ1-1,CASSPQVAGSEWGRTEAFF,TGCGCCAGCAGCCCCCAGGTCGCAGGGTCTGAATGGGGTAGGACTGAAGCTTTCTTT
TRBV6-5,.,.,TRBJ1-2,CASSRPGADYGYTF,TGTGCCAGCAGTCGACCGGGGGCAGACTATGGCTACACCTTC